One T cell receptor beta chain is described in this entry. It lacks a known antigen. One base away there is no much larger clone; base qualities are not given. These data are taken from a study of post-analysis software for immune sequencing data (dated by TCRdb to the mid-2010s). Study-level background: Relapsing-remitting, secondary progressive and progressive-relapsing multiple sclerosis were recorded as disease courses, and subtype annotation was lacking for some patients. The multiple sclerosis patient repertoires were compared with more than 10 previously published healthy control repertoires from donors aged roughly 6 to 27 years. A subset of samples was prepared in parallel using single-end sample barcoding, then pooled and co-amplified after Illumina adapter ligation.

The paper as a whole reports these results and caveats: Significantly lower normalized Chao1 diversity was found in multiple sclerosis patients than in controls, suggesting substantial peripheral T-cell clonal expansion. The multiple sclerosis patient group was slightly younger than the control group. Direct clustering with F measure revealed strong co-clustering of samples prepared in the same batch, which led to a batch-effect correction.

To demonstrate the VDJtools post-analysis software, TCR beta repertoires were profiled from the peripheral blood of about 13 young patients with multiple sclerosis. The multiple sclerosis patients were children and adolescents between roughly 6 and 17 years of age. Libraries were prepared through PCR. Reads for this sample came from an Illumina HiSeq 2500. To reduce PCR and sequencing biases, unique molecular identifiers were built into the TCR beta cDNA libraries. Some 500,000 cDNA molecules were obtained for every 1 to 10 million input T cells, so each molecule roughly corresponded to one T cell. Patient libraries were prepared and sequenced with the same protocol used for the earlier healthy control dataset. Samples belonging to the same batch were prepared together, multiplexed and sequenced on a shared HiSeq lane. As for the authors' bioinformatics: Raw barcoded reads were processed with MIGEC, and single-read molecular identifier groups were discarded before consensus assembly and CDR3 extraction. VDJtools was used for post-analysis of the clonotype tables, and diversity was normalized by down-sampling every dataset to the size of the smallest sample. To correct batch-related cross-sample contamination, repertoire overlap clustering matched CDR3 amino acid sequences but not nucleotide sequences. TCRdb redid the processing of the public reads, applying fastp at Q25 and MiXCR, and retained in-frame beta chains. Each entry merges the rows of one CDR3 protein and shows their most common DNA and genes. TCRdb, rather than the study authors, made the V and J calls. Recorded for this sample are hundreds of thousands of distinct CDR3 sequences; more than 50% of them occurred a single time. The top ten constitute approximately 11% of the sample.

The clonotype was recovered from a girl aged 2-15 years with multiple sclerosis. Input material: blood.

The CDR3 is CASSLESARGNQPQHF. The base sequence is TGTGCCAGCAGTTTAGAGTCGGCCCGTGGCAATCAGCCCCAGCATTTT. The V gene is TRBV12-3 or TRBV12-4 and the J gene is TRBJ1-5; the D gene assignment is ambiguous. Relative to germline, V is 1 base shorter and J is 2 bases shorter, with 12 bases between their ends. Including the terminal cysteine and phenylalanine, the CDR3 comprises 16 residues. The kept DNA is CDR3 alone, 48 bases in frame from the first base.